This T cell receptor beta chain was observed in a study of T-cell reconstitution after alpha-beta-depleted transplantation in children. Study-wide findings and caveats: Reportedly, alpha-beta T cells present about two months post-transplant originated from several hundred expanded clones of graft origin. Some patients' high day-60 TCRbeta diversity was attributed to recipient cells surviving conditioning. From newly produced T cells came most of the T-cell counts and diversity one year after transplant.

The TCRbeta library incorporated unique molecular identifiers. TCRdb used MiXCR to reprocess the PCR reads, holding one entry per CDR3 protein. The table has approximately 190,000 distinct CDR3 sequences, roughly 6.5% seen once; the top ten hold around 4.3%. V was clipped by 0 bases and J by 4 bases, with 7 bases between them. The CDR3 runs 14 residues. In germline, CDR1 is MNHEY, CDR2 SVGEGT. Many counts were recorded for this clonotype. Its antigen is still unknown. Sequences were derived from PBMCs, sampled before TCRalphabeta/CD19-depleted stem cell transplant. V gene TRBV6-2 or TRBV6-3 combines with J gene TRBJ2-1; D is uncertain. The receptor's source is a girl less than two years old with combined immunodeficiency, due to receive a stem cell transplant. CDR3 coding DNA: TGTGCCAGCAGTTACTCGCTGATATACAATGAGCAGTTCTTC. This encodes CASSYSLIYNEQFF.